This T cell receptor gamma chain was sequenced for a study of γδ T cells in repeated Plasmodium falciparum infection. The wider study: Age- and gender-matched Australian children served as comparison for malaria-exposed Malian children. Malian gammadelta TCRs were studied during no-transmission periods and across acute malaria episodes. Each infection was followed by sampling at 21 days, plus baseline and some pre-infection draws.

Overall study findings and caveats: One small rural Malian village, predominantly a single ethnic group, supplied the cohort.

The germline CDR1 and CDR2 sequences are GITISATS and ISYDGTV (reference sequence). The CDR3 spans 17 residues. On this clone: What it binds is not known. The amino acid sequence in TCRdb belongs to a much larger clone and departs from this DNA's translation at residue 15, likely a sequencing read error; the sequence shown is translated from the DNA.

TCRdb re-called clones from the multiplex PCR reads via CATT. This table has approximately 32,000 gamma-chain clones, roughly 1.4% appearing once. Vgamma9/Vdelta2+ and Vdelta2-negative gammadelta T cells were flow-sorted from PBMC for bulk sequencing. The V gene reported is TRGV9; the J gene is uncalled. This clonotype was sampled from a pool of human donors (malaria-infected and uninfected, not separated). Sequencing was performed on gamma-delta T cells from blood. This CDR3 reads CALWEARQELGKKIRVF. CDR3 coding DNA: TGTGCCTTGTGGGAGGCACGGCAGGAGTTGGGCAAAAAAATCAGGGTATTT.